These T cell receptor beta chains were read from a single sample in a study of control samples from healthy donors and cancer patients. The method was immunoSEQ multiplex PCR; TCRdb's version includes in-frame clones alone and lacks a portion of them. The table has 80,000 to 100,000 clones, roughly 88% seen once. The sequenced material came from blood. Receptors originate from a young man in good health. Each CDR3 is given with its conserved first and last residue. The order of the fields is D gene, V gene, J gene, clone size, CDR3 protein, CDR3 DNA. D genes are given only for firm matches. Clone size appears in some rows only: once, few, many, or a class for an expanded clone.

D gene: -; V gene: TRBV30; J gene: TRBJ1-2; clone size: -; CDR3 protein: CAWEEWMRGYGYTF; CDR3 DNA: TGTGCCTGGGAGGAATGGATGCGTGGGTATGGCTACACCTTC
D gene: -; V gene: TRBV5-3; J gene: TRBJ2-7; clone size: once; CDR3 protein: CARRHRTPAGYEQYF; CDR3 DNA: TGTGCCAGAAGACACCGGACCCCGGCAGGCTACGAGCAGTACTTC
D gene: -; V gene: TRBV15; J gene: TRBJ1-2; clone size: -; CDR3 protein: CATSRQDLIYGYTF; CDR3 DNA: TGTGCCACCAGCAGACAGGATCTGATCTATGGCTACACCTTC
D gene: -; V gene: TRBV29-1; J gene: TRBJ1-4; clone size: -; CDR3 protein: CSAPEGDGKLFF; CDR3 DNA: TGCAGCGCCCCGGAGGGGGACGGTAAACTGTTTTTT
D gene: -; V gene: TRBV18; J gene: TRBJ1-1; clone size: -; CDR3 protein: CASSPGGLVAFF; CDR3 DNA: TGTGCCAGCTCACCTGGGGGCCTTGTGGCTTTCTTT
D gene: -; V gene: TRBV24-1; J gene: TRBJ2-3; clone size: -; CDR3 protein: CATSDLLGTAGETDTQYF; CDR3 DNA: TGTGCCACCAGTGATTTGCTGGGGACAGCGGGAGAAACAGATACGCAGTATTTT
D gene: -; V gene: TRBV19; J gene: TRBJ1-1; clone size: few; CDR3 protein: CASSPTSVNTEAFF; CDR3 DNA: TGTGCCAGTAGCCCTACATCGGTGAACACTGAAGCTTTCTTT
D gene: -; V gene: TRBV21-1; J gene: TRBJ1-2; clone size: -; CDR3 protein: CASRNLQRDRGWANYGYTF; CDR3 DNA: TGTGCCAGCAGAAACCTTCAGCGGGACAGGGGTTGGGCTAACTATGGCTACACCTTC
D gene: -; V gene: TRBV5-1; J gene: TRBJ1-1; clone size: few; CDR3 protein: CASSLDRRSNTEAFF; CDR3 DNA: TGCGCCAGCAGCTTGGATAGACGGTCGAACACTGAAGCTTTCTTT
D gene: TRBD2; V gene: TRBV19; J gene: TRBJ2-3; clone size: -; CDR3 protein: CASSPGDYGRIPDTQYF; CDR3 DNA: TGTGCCAGTAGTCCTGGGGACTACGGGAGGATTCCAGATACGCAGTATTTT
D gene: TRBD2; V gene: TRBV2; J gene: TRBJ2-4; clone size: once; CDR3 protein: CASSAGLGGNIQYF; CDR3 DNA: TGTGCCAGCAGTGCGGGACTAGGGGGGAACATTCAGTACTTC
D gene: -; V gene: TRBV24-1; J gene: TRBJ2-3; clone size: -; CDR3 protein: CATSDSTVTDTQYF; CDR3 DNA: TGTGCCACCAGTGACTCGACAGTGACAGATACGCAGTATTTT
D gene: -; V gene: TRBV5-8; J gene: TRBJ2-1; clone size: -; CDR3 protein: CASSWARFLAYNEQFF; CDR3 DNA: TGTGCCAGCAGCTGGGCCCGGTTTTTGGCCTACAATGAGCAGTTCTTC
D gene: TRBD2; V gene: TRBV7-3; J gene: TRBJ2-1; clone size: -; CDR3 protein: CASSSLAGTYNEQFF; CDR3 DNA: TGTGCCAGCAGCTCCCTAGCGGGAACCTACAATGAGCAGTTCTTC
D gene: -; V gene: TRBV6-1; J gene: TRBJ1-5; clone size: -; CDR3 protein: CASSELPPAGLNSNQPQHF; CDR3 DNA: TGTGCCAGCAGTGAATTACCCCCCGCAGGGCTGAATAGCAATCAGCCCCAGCATTTT